These 19 T cell receptor beta chains were all obtained from the same sample, sequenced in a study of control samples from healthy donors and cancer patients. The table came from immunoSEQ multiplex PCR; TCRdb's copy has only in-frame clones and leaves some out. The table includes around 150,000 clones, approximately 86% detected once. Sequences were obtained from blood. The receptor source for this set is a man aged 18 to 29 in good health.

J is TRBJ2-4 and V is TRBV5-6; perhaps TRBD1 as D (5 bases). V lost 1 base to trimming and J lost 0 bases, with 11 bases between them. Germline V lookup: CDR1 SGHDT, CDR2 YYEEEE. This CDR3 has 16 amino acids. The CDR3 DNA reads TGTGCCAGCAGCTTGCTGAAGGGGTTAGCCAAAAACATTCAGTACTTC. As protein: CASSLLKGLAKNIQYF.

This sequence joins TRBV7-9 and TRBJ1-2; D call uncertain. CDR1 and CDR2 from the germline V gene are SEHNR and FQNEAQ (reference sequence). V was shortened by 2 bases and J by 1 base, with 11 bases between the two germline ends. The CDR3 sequence is 15 residues long. The CDR3 coding sequence is TGTGCCAGCAGCTTATTATCCGGGGTTAACTATGGCTACACCTTC. This codes for CASSLLSGVNYGYTF.

The rearrangement joins TRBV11-1 to TRBJ2-1, with a possible D match to TRBD2 (6 bases). The V end lost 5 bases, the J end lost 6 bases, and 8 bases lay between the germline ends. CDR3 length: 12 residues. CDR1 and CDR2 (germline): SGHAT, FQDESV (reference sequence). The CDR3 DNA follows: TGTGCCAGCAGCCGGGGGAGCAATGAGCAGTTCTTC. Translated, it gives CASSRGSNEQFF.

This chain uses TRBV3-1 (or the pseudogene TRBV3-2) with TRBJ1-1, with D tentatively TRBD1 (5 bases). V lost 2 bases, J lost 6 bases, and 13 bases lay in between. This CDR3 has 14 residues. Germline loops: CDR1 LGHDT, CDR2 YNNKEL (reference sequence). In DNA, the CDR3 is TGTGCCAGCAGCCAACAGGGAGGAGCGTCTGAAGCTTTCTTT. Translating it yields CASSQQGGASEAFF.

The rearrangement joins TRBV7-3 to TRBJ2-5; D is possibly TRBD1 (5 bases). Looked up from germline, CDR1 is SGHTA and CDR2 is FQGTGA. CDR3 length equals 17 residues. V dropped 0 bases and J dropped 5 bases, with 19 bases sitting between them. The CDR3 protein is CASSLTGGQGIGETQYF. In nucleotides, the CDR3 is TGTGCCAGCAGCTTAACAGGCGGTCAGGGAATTGGGGAGACCCAGTACTTC.

This chain uses TRBV7-9 with TRBJ2-2; D not certain. CDR3 size: 15 residues. The germline V gene encodes CDR1 SEHNR and CDR2 FQNEAQ (reference sequence). Trimming removed 2 bases from V and 2 bases from J, with 9 bases in between. The CDR3, as DNA: TGTGCCAGCAGCTTAAAAGGGTTTAACACCGGGGAGCTGTTTTTT. Translation gives CASSLKGFNTGELFF. Full variable domain (rest looked up from reference TRBV7-9 and TRBJ2-2): DTGVSQNPRHKITKRGQNVTFRCDPISEHNRLYWYRQTLGQGPEFLTYFQNEAQLEKSRLLSDRFSAERPKGSFSTLEIQRTEQGDSAMYLCASSLKGFNTGELFFGEGSRLTVL.

The chain employs TRBV19 and TRBJ2-4; 11 positions match TRBD2. The CDR3 runs 19 residues. The V gene's germline CDR1 is LNHDA and CDR2 SQIVND (reference sequence). Trimming cost V 3 bases and J 2 bases; bases outside gene matches: 12. This CDR3 reads CASSIIAGGPSMPKNIQYF. The CDR3 region has the DNA TGTGCCAGTAGTATTATAGCGGGGGGGCCTTCCATGCCCAAAAACATTCAGTACTTC.

This clone has just a few counts. The chain combines TRBV30 with TRBJ1-5; weak D call: TRBD1 (5 bases). The V end lost 1 base, the J end lost 3 bases, and 13 bases lay between the germline ends. The germline V gene has CDR1 GTSNPN and CDR2 SVGIG (reference sequence). The CDR3 consists of 15 residues. The CDR3 spells CAWSAPGGFNQPQHF. In nucleotides, the CDR3 is TGTGCCTGGAGTGCCCCGGGGGGGTTCAATCAGCCCCAGCATTTT.

The chain has TRBV28 and TRBJ2-1; 10 bases match TRBD2. The J segment lost 4 bases and the V segment lost 2 bases, leaving 2 bases of the junction unmatched. The CDR3 is 15 amino acids. Per germline, CDR1 MDHEN and CDR2 SYDVKM. The CDR3 sequence is CASSLRTSGYNEQFF. In DNA form, the CDR3 reads TGTGCCAGCAGTTTACGGACTAGCGGTTACAATGAGCAGTTCTTC.

The chain joins TRBV7-7 to TRBJ2-5; 11 positions match TRBD2. Germline CDR1 and CDR2: SSHAT and FNYEAQ (reference sequence). This CDR3 contains 15 residues. V gave up 8 bases and J gave up 5 bases; unmatched junction bases: 10. CDR3 sequence reads: CASAHSGGARETQYF. CDR3 DNA: TGTGCCAGCGCTCATAGCGGGGGGGCCCGGGAGACCCAGTACTTC. The entire variable domain, with the rest obtained from reference TRBV7-7 and TRBJ2-5, is as follows: GAGVSQSPRYKVTKRGQDVTLRCDPISSHATLYWYQQALGQGPEFLTYFNYEAQPDKSGLPSDRFSAERPEGSISTLTIQRTEQRDSAMYRCASAHSGGARETQYFGPGTRLLVL.

J is TRBJ1-1 and V is TRBV18; the D is unclear. The V and J ends lost 0 bases and 1 base respectively, with 12 bases between them. From germline, CDR1 is KGHSH and CDR2 LQKENI. The length of the CDR3 is 16 residues. The CDR3 loop reads CASSPPILSGNTEAFF. The CDR3 DNA reads as TGTGCCAGCTCACCACCGATTTTATCAGGGAACACTGAAGCTTTCTTT.

This chain uses TRBV2 with TRBJ2-2; 7 bases fit TRBD1. V dropped 6 bases and J dropped 0; count of bases not matched to a gene: 4. Germline CDR1 and CDR2: SNHLY and FYNNEI. The length of the CDR3 is 15 residues. CDR3 in amino acids: CASRHRGANTGELFF. The DNA of the CDR3 is TGTGCCAGCAGACACAGGGGCGCGAACACCGGGGAGCTGTTTTTT.

The rearrangement joins TRBV2 to TRBJ2-5, with 8 nucleotides matching TRBD1. The CDR3 is 13 amino acids. V was pared by 8 bases and J by 3 bases, with 5 bases of the junction left unmatched. Per germline, CDR1 SNHLY and CDR2 FYNNEI. Here the CDR3 DNA reads TGTGCCAGCTATTTGGACAGGGAAGAGACCCAGTACTTC. It translates to CASYLDREETQYF.

The chain couples TRBV30 to TRBJ2-7, with D tentatively TRBD1 or TRBD2 (5 bases each). Germline-derived CDR1 and CDR2 are GTSNPN and SVGIG (reference sequence). The CDR3 is 14 amino acids. The ends were cut back, 7 bases at V and 0 bases at J, with 16 bases in the middle. The chain's CDR3 is CAYARGRSSYEQYF. The DNA of the CDR3 is TGTGCCTATGCCCGGGGCCGGTCCTCCTACGAGCAGTACTTC.

This clone has a handful of counts. The chain combines TRBV7-2 with TRBJ2-1, with a possible D match to TRBD2 (5 bases). This CDR3 has 16 amino acids. With 5 bases removed from V and 3 bases from J, the gap between germline ends came to 17 bases. In germline, CDR1 is SGHTA, CDR2 FQGNSA. CDR3 in DNA: TGTGCCAGCAGCCCGCCGGGCGGGTGGGGCTACAATGAGCAGTTCTTC. Residues: CASSPPGGWGYNEQFF.

The chain recombines TRBV5-1 with TRBJ2-5; TRBD1 aligns across 9 bases. The CDR3 runs 15 residues. Germline CDR1 SGHRS, CDR2 YFSETQ. The J segment lost 5 bases and the V segment lost 4 bases, leaving 9 bases of the junction unmatched. CDR3 DNA sequence: TGCGCCAGCAGCGGCGGGACAGGGCTTTTGGAGACCCAGTACTTC. Translation: CASSGGTGLLETQYF.

This clone was seen only once. The rearrangement links TRBV9 to TRBJ1-4, with 10 bases matching TRBD1. Germline V lookup: CDR1 SGDLS, CDR2 YYNGEE. The CDR3 extends over 16 amino acids. V dropped 4 bases and J dropped 6; count of bases not matched to a gene: 9. For the CDR3, the DNA is TGTGCCAGCAGCTCCGACGACAGGGGGCGTGATGAAAAACTGTTTTTT. Its protein product is CASSSDDRGRDEKLFF. The full variable domain, in which reference TRBV9 and TRBJ1-4 provide the parts outside the CDR3, is DSGVTQTPKHLITATGQRVTLRCSPRSGDLSVYWYQQSLDQGLQFLIQYYNGEERAKGNILERFSAQQFPDLHSELNLSSLELGDSALYFCASSSDDRGRDEKLFFGSGTQLSVL.

The chain combines TRBV20-1 with TRBJ2-7, with D maybe TRBD1 (5 bases). The CDR3 length is 13 residues. The germline V gene has CDR1 DFQATT and CDR2 SNEGSKA (reference sequence). V dropped 3 bases and J dropped 0 bases, with 9 bases sitting between them. The CDR3 nucleotides read TGCAGTGCTAGTCGTGACAGCTCCTACGAGCAGTACTTC. Encoded protein: CSASRDSSYEQYF.

The table lists this clone with a count of one. The genes are TRBV2 and TRBJ1-1, with 11 bases identical to TRBD1. V lost 4 bases, J lost 3 bases, and 7 bases stayed unmatched. The CDR3 has 16 residues. Germline V gene data show CDR1 as SNHLY and CDR2 as FYNNEI. The CDR3 DNA is TGTGCCAGCAGTGGCCCGGGACAGGGGGGAGACACTGAAGCTTTCTTT. This gives the protein CASSGPGQGGDTEAFF.